These T cell receptor beta chains were read from a single sample in a study of T-cell memory formation after mild COVID-19. TCRdb re-called the 5' RACE reads with MiXCR, one entry per CDR3 protein. This table has 200,000 or so distinct CDR3 sequences, 15% to 20% appearing once. Sequencing used PBMCs or a T cell subset sorted from them (not recorded which). These receptors all come from an adult woman who had mild COVID-19 (a few samples of this study predate the infection). Cell type and time point are not known. Each CDR3 is given with its conserved first and last residue. D genes are given only for firm matches. Clone size appears in some rows only: once, few, many, or a class for an expanded clone.

j_call d_call v_call clone_size cdr3_nt cdr3_aa
TRBJ2-7 TRBD1 TRBV4-1 few TGCGCCAGCAGCCCGGGACAGGGGCCGTCCTACGAGCAGTACTTC CASSPGQGPSYEQYF
TRBJ1-5 . TRBV6-6 . TGTGCCAGCAGTTCGTCAGCTAGCAATCAGCCCCAGCATTTT CASSSSASNQPQHF
TRBJ1-2 TRBD1 TRBV5-1 . TGCGCCAGCAGCATCGGGACAGGACCAATTTATGGCTACACCTTC CASSIGTGPIYGYTF
TRBJ2-3 TRBD2 TRBV20-1 few TGCAGTGCTAGGGTAGCGGGAGCAGATACGCAGTATTTT CSARVAGADTQYF
TRBJ1-1 . TRBV13 . TGTGCCAGCAGCCCCCGGGTGTGGGGCGGCGGGAACACTGAAGCTTTCTTT CASSPRVWGGGNTEAFF
TRBJ2-7 . TRBV5-1 . TGCGCCAGCAGCTCCGGACTCGAGGGGCCCCGTCTCCACGAGCAGTACTTC CASSSGLEGPRLHEQYF
TRBJ1-3 . TRBV29-1 . TGCAGCGTCCCAGGCGCTGGAAACACCATATATTTT CSVPGAGNTIYF
TRBJ2-2 TRBD2 TRBV5-4 . TGTGCCAGCAGCCCGGGACTAGCGGGAGGAAACACCGGGGAGCTGTTTTTT CASSPGLAGGNTGELFF
TRBJ2-7 . TRBV2 few TGTGCCAGCAGTGAGGGGCTCACAGGGATCTACGAGCAGTACTTC CASSEGLTGIYEQYF
TRBJ2-7 . TRBV30 few TGTGCCGCTAGGGACTTCCCCTACGAGCAGTACTTC CAARDFPYEQYF
TRBJ2-3 . TRBV2 . TGTGCCAGCAGTGTTGGGGGGGGGCAAGATACGCAGTATTTT CASSVGGGQDTQYF
TRBJ2-7 . TRBV12-3/TRBV12-4 . TGTGCCAGCACCCCGGGCAGGGACCCCTACGAGCAGTACTTC CASTPGRDPYEQYF
TRBJ2-3 TRBD2 TRBV7-8 few TGTGCCAGCAGCTTCCTAGCGGCAAGAGATACGCAGTATTTT CASSFLAARDTQYF
TRBJ1-5 . TRBV24-1 few TGTGCCACCAGTGATTCAGGGGAGGATCAGCCCCAGCATTTT CATSDSGEDQPQHF
TRBJ1-2 . TRBV5-8 . TGTGCCAGCAGCCCCGACTCCAGGGGCGGCTACACCTTC CASSPDSRGGYTF
TRBJ2-7 . TRBV29-1 many TGCAGCGTTGAAGGGCCTAGGGGGGCGGTCGTCGACGAGCAGTACTTC CSVEGPRGAVVDEQYF
TRBJ1-5 TRBD1 TRBV2 few TGTGCCAGCAGCCCGACAGGGATTAGCAATCAGCCCCAGCATTTT CASSPTGISNQPQHF
TRBJ2-5 TRBD2 TRBV5-1 . TGCGCCAGCAGCTCGGGACTAGCGGCACAAGAGACCCAGTACTTC CASSSGLAAQETQYF
TRBJ2-1 . TRBV2 many TGTGCCAGCAGGCGACACCAATTTTACAATGAGCAGTTCTTC CASRRHQFYNEQFF
TRBJ2-7 TRBD2 TRBV7-2 few TGTGCCAGCAGCGCGGGGGACGAGCAGTACTTC CASSAGDEQYF
TRBJ1-4 . TRBV29-1 . TGCAGCGGATCCAGGGAGGGAAAACTGTTTTTT CSGSREGKLFF
TRBJ1-1 . TRBV5-4 . TGTGCCAGCAGCGCCGGCACGGCCTTGAACACTGAAGCTTTCTTT CASSAGTALNTEAFF
TRBJ2-1 . TRBV20-1 few TGCAGTGCCCCCGCGGGGATTTACAATGAGCAGTTCTTC CSAPAGIYNEQFF
TRBJ1-5 TRBD1 TRBV4-1 few TGCGCCAGCAGCAGGTTCCTGACCGGGACAGTCAACGATCAGCCCCAGCATTTT CASSRFLTGTVNDQPQHF
TRBJ2-7 TRBD2 TRBV7-2 . TGTGCCAGCAGCTTAAATCGCGGCGGGAGAGTCTACGAGCAGTACTTC CASSLNRGGRVYEQYF
TRBJ1-1 . TRBV7-2 few TGTGCCAGCAGTCAGTACACTGAAGCTTTCTTT CASSQYTEAFF
TRBJ2-3 . TRBV5-5 . TGTGCCAGCACCCAAGGGAGCACAGATACGCAGTATTTT CASTQGSTDTQYF
TRBJ2-5 . TRBV5-5 few TGTGCCAGCGACTCCATCTTGGGGGGTTGGGAGACCCAGTACTTC CASDSILGGWETQYF
TRBJ2-7 TRBD2 TRBV6-6 . TGTGCCAGCAAACGGGGACTAGCGGGGGAAGAGCAGTACTTC CASKRGLAGEEQYF
TRBJ2-2 . TRBV12-3/TRBV12-4 . TGTGCCAGCAGTTTAGTGCCGAACACCGGGGAGCTGTTTTTT CASSLVPNTGELFF
TRBJ2-1 TRBD2 TRBV29-1 . TGCAGCGCAGGGACTAGCTACAATGAGCAGTTCTTC CSAGTSYNEQFF
TRBJ2-7 . TRBV5-1 . TGCGCCAGCAGCTCGGGAGAGGATTACTACGAGCAGTACTTC CASSSGEDYYEQYF
TRBJ1-1 . TRBV19 few TGTGCCAGTAGGGGTCCCAGGACCACTCCGAACACTGAAGCTTTCTTT CASRGPRTTPNTEAFF
TRBJ2-7 TRBD2 TRBV18 many TGTGCCAGCTCACCCGGACTAGCGGGGGGAACCTACGAGCAGTACTTC CASSPGLAGGTYEQYF
TRBJ2-6 . TRBV6-5 few TGTGCCAGCACCGGGTCAGCTTACCTTTCTGGGGCCAACGTCCTGACTTTC CASTGSAYLSGANVLTF
TRBJ2-1 TRBD1 TRBV20-1 . TGCAGTGCCCAGGGGGCCAATGAGCAGTTCTTC CSAQGANEQFF
TRBJ1-3 . TRBV7-2 many TGTGCCAGCAGCTTAGCGGGGCTTCACTCTGGAAACACCATATATTTT CASSLAGLHSGNTIYF
TRBJ1-1 . TRBV7-2 . TGTGCCAGCAGAACAGGGAGAGGGAGCACTGAAGCTTTCTTT CASRTGRGSTEAFF